This TCR beta chain was documented in a study of PD-L1 blockade in urothelial cancer. With 6 bases clipped from V and 4 bases from J, the junction kept 7 bases outside the gene matches. The CDR3 covers 14 residues. Germline-derived CDR1 and CDR2 are SGHRS and YFSETQ. Time point specified: pretreatment peripheral blood. Assay used: immunoSEQ multiplex PCR; TCRdb lists only in-frame clones, some missing. The sample includes some 89,000 clones, approximately 87% of them seen just once. The table lists this clone with a count of one. The sequence derives from a man in his 60s with urothelial cancer. This specimen consisted of PBMCs, obtained around atezolizumab (anti-PD-L1) treatment. The chain recombines TRBV5-1 with TRBJ2-3; the match to TRBD2 covers 8 bases. CDR3 sequence reads: CASTRGGRADTQYF. CDR3 bases: TGCGCCAGCACCCGGGGGGGGAGGGCAGATACGCAGTATTTT.